The rows below give T cell receptor beta chains drawn from one sample of a study of blood T cell repertoires in COVID-19. Clones were read by immunoSEQ multiplex PCR, and TCRdb kept only the in-frame ones, dropping some. This sample has a few hundred thousand clones, with 70% to 90% found just once. The sample comprised PBMCs or T cells enriched from blood (not recorded which). The source of these receptors is a woman between 18 and 30 years old who had been exposed to COVID-19. The CDR3 runs from the conserved cysteine through the conserved F or W. The order of the fields is clone size, J gene, D gene, V gene, CDR3 DNA, CDR3 protein. D genes are given only for firm matches. Size is omitted from some rows. Given values are once, few, many or a class for expanded clones.

abundance: once; j_gene: TRBJ2-1; d_gene: TRBD2; v_gene: TRBV7-3; CDR3nt: TGTGCCAGCAGCTTAACGGCGGGGGTGTCCTACAATGAGCAGTTCTTC; CDR3aa: CASSLTAGVSYNEQFF
abundance: NA; j_gene: TRBJ2-5; d_gene: TRBD1; v_gene: TRBV5-1; CDR3nt: TGCGCCAGCAGCTTGGACAGGGGGCGGGGAGAGACCCAGTACTTC; CDR3aa: CASSLDRGRGETQYF
abundance: NA; j_gene: TRBJ2-7; d_gene: NA; v_gene: TRBV28; CDR3nt: TGTGCCAGCAGTTTCGACACCTACGAGCAGTACTTC; CDR3aa: CASSFDTYEQYF
abundance: NA; j_gene: TRBJ2-3; d_gene: NA; v_gene: TRBV7-2; CDR3nt: TGTGCCAGCAGCTTAGTTCCGGGGGTCATAGATACGCAGTATTTT; CDR3aa: CASSLVPGVIDTQYF
abundance: once; j_gene: TRBJ2-7; d_gene: TRBD1; v_gene: TRBV27; CDR3nt: TGTGCCAGCAGTTTCACAGGGGACTCCTACGAGCAGTACTTC; CDR3aa: CASSFTGDSYEQYF
abundance: NA; j_gene: TRBJ1-5; d_gene: NA; v_gene: TRBV9; CDR3nt: TGTGCCAGCAGCGTAGGGGGAGGGATCAATCAGCCCCAGCATTTT; CDR3aa: CASSVGGGINQPQHF
abundance: NA; j_gene: TRBJ2-2; d_gene: TRBD1; v_gene: TRBV3-1/TRBV3-2; CDR3nt: TGTGCCAGCAGCGAGTACGGGACAGGGCAAACCGGGGAGCTGTTTTTT; CDR3aa: CASSEYGTGQTGELFF
abundance: NA; j_gene: TRBJ2-1; d_gene: NA; v_gene: TRBV7-6; CDR3nt: TGTGCCAGCAGCTTACAGTTCGAGCAGTTCTTC; CDR3aa: CASSLQFEQFF
abundance: NA; j_gene: TRBJ2-7; d_gene: TRBD1; v_gene: TRBV5-4; CDR3nt: TGTGCCAGCAGCGCCCCCCGGACAGGGGGTGACGAGCAGTACTTC; CDR3aa: CASSAPRTGGDEQYF
abundance: once; j_gene: TRBJ1-3; d_gene: TRBD1; v_gene: TRBV6-5; CDR3nt: TGTGCCAGCAGTTCGGACAGGGTGGGAAACACCATATATTTT; CDR3aa: CASSSDRVGNTIYF
abundance: NA; j_gene: TRBJ1-6; d_gene: NA; v_gene: TRBV13; CDR3nt: TGTGCCAGCAGCTTAGGGACTGACTATAATTCACCCCTCCACTTT; CDR3aa: CASSLGTDYNSPLHF
abundance: NA; j_gene: TRBJ2-1; d_gene: NA; v_gene: TRBV20-1; CDR3nt: TGCAGTGCTGCGCCGTATGAGCAGTTCTTC; CDR3aa: CSAAPYEQFF
abundance: NA; j_gene: TRBJ2-7; d_gene: NA; v_gene: TRBV6-6; CDR3nt: TGTGCCAGCAGCCCGGACAGTCAGGATTCCGAGCAGTACTTC; CDR3aa: CASSPDSQDSEQYF
abundance: NA; j_gene: TRBJ2-2; d_gene: NA; v_gene: TRBV2; CDR3nt: TGTGCCAGCAACGGGGGCGGGGAGCTGTTTTTT; CDR3aa: CASNGGGELFF
abundance: NA; j_gene: TRBJ2-1; d_gene: TRBD2; v_gene: TRBV28; CDR3nt: TGTGCCAGCCGCCTCCTTAGCGGGATCTCCTACAATGAGCAGTTCTTC; CDR3aa: CASRLLSGISYNEQFF
abundance: NA; j_gene: TRBJ1-4; d_gene: NA; v_gene: TRBV7-2; CDR3nt: TGTGCCAGCAGGCCGCCCACTGCAACTAATGAAAAACTGTTTTTT; CDR3aa: CASRPPTATNEKLFF
abundance: NA; j_gene: TRBJ2-7; d_gene: NA; v_gene: TRBV12-5; CDR3nt: TGTGCTAGTGGTTTGGGAGAGGCCTACGAGCAGTACTTC; CDR3aa: CASGLGEAYEQYF
abundance: NA; j_gene: TRBJ1-2; d_gene: TRBD1; v_gene: TRBV9; CDR3nt: TGTGCCAGCAGCGTCGGGACAGGGGTTAACTATGGCTACACCTTC; CDR3aa: CASSVGTGVNYGYTF
abundance: NA; j_gene: TRBJ2-1; d_gene: TRBD2; v_gene: TRBV28; CDR3nt: TGTGCCAGCAGTTTTGGCGGGAGCTCCTACAATGAGCAGTTCTTC; CDR3aa: CASSFGGSSYNEQFF
abundance: few; j_gene: TRBJ1-2; d_gene: NA; v_gene: TRBV19; CDR3nt: TGTGCCAGTAGTATAGAGGAGGCCCCAGCGCTGTTCTTCTATGGCTACACCTTC; CDR3aa: CASSIEEAPALFFYGYTF
abundance: NA; j_gene: TRBJ1-2; d_gene: TRBD1; v_gene: TRBV7-8; CDR3nt: TGTGCCAGCAGCTCCCAGGGACAGGTCCATGGCTACACCTTC; CDR3aa: CASSSQGQVHGYTF
abundance: few; j_gene: TRBJ2-2; d_gene: NA; v_gene: TRBV18; CDR3nt: TGTGCCAGCTCACCGACGCTTACAGCGAACACCGGGGAGCTGTTTTTT; CDR3aa: CASSPTLTANTGELFF